This T cell receptor (beta chain) was sequenced for a study of cytomegalovirus exposure and HLA in healthy donors. A multiplex PCR was run with 60 Vbeta primers and 13 Jbeta primers. TCRdb's copy holds only in-frame clones and misses some; the assay was immunoSEQ multiplex PCR. The sample lists 150,000 to 200,000 clones; approximately 80% were seen once. With 4 bases clipped from V and 2 bases from J, the junction kept 7 bases outside the gene matches. The CDR3 has 15 residues. In germline, CDR1 is LGHNA, CDR2 YNFKEQ. The chain couples TRBV4-2 to TRBJ2-5, with 7 positions matching TRBD1. The sequence came from a woman in her thirties or forties in good health and CMV-seronegative. Input material: PBMCs. CDR3 DNA sequence: TGTGCCAGCAGCCGGATGGGACAGATACAAGAGACCCAGTACTTC. This translates into CASSRMGQIQETQYF.